This T cell receptor (beta chain) was observed in a study of T cells in Graves' hyperthyroidism and ophthalmopathy. For the study at large: Peripheral blood collection took place at initial diagnosis, before any treatment.

Using RNA transcripts as the source, TCR beta CDR3 regions were amplified. TCR CDR3 underwent first-round RT-PCR with the HTBI primer set. TCRdb re-derived calls from the multiplex PCR reads in MiXCR, one entry per CDR3 protein. In the table there are over 400,000 distinct CDR3 sequences, over 12% of which are singletons. A few counts support this clonotype. The cohort's ophthalmopathy patients, a group with duration under 3 months, had a Clinical Activity Score of at least 3 and a NOSPECS grade of at least 4. The CDR3 contains 17 residues. Germline CDR1 reads LNHDA; CDR2 reads SQIVND (reference sequence). Trimming left V 0 bases short and J 0 bases short, with 13 bases between.

Input material: blood. V usage is TRBV19 and J usage is TRBJ2-3; D is undetermined. This TCR came from a man aged 18-30 years with Graves' ophthalmopathy. The CDR3 coding sequence is TGTGCCAGTAGTATAGATCTTTTAGGCACTAGCACAGATACGCAGTATTTT. This sequence encodes CASSIDLLGTSTDTQYF.